This T cell receptor beta chain came from a study of cytomegalovirus exposure and HLA in healthy donors. Germline loops: CDR1 SNHLY, CDR2 FYNNEI. J gave up 0 bases and V 0 bases, and 2 bases lay outside the gene matches. The CDR3 spans 15 residues. Researchers ran the PCR with 60 Vbeta and 13 Jbeta primers. The data were produced by immunoSEQ multiplex PCR, yet TCRdb's version contains in-frame clones alone and is incomplete. The data contain 100,000 to 150,000 clones, around 84% of them singletons. General study findings and limits: Most of the TCR beta V segments (in an earlier analysis) were productive either about 87% or about 30% of the time. In a later analysis, a genetic analysis reported fewer productive-TCR N-insertions in an Asian-associated ancestry cluster than the cohort average. The listing of 150 to 200 TCR beta chains classed them as cytomegalovirus-associated. Exclusion as indistinguishable affected some V segments, including TRBV6-2 and TRBV6-3.

As concerns this clone: What it recognizes is unknown.

This TCR came from a woman between 18 and 29 years old in good health and CMV-seropositive. The V gene is TRBV2, the J gene TRBJ2-7; 7 nucleotides match TRBD1. The specimen sequenced was PBMCs. The CDR3 bases are TGTGCCAGCAGTGAAGCCTGGGACAGCTCCTACGAGCAGTACTTC. Its translation is CASSEAWDSSYEQYF.